Listed below are T cell receptor beta chains from one sample, sequenced in a study of PD-1 blockade in classical Hodgkin lymphoma. Produced via immunoSEQ multiplex PCR; TCRdb's table is partial and in-frame only. The table shows tens of thousands of clones, with about 80% occurring only once. Source: peripheral blood mononuclear cells (PBMCs), taken before the fourth cycle of nivolumab. Receptors were obtained from a human donor with classical Hodgkin lymphoma. Both conserved end residues are part of each CDR3. Each record gives: CDR3 protein, CDR3 DNA, V gene, D gene, J gene, clone size. The D gene is left open where the match is weak. A clone size is listed for some rows: how often the clone was seen (once, few, many), or a class if it is expanded.

CASSLGGRYRDTQYF,TGCGCCAGCAGCCTCGGCGGGAGGTACAGAGATACGCAGTATTTT,TRBV5-1,TRBD2,TRBJ2-3,once
CASRDTLAGVEQYF,TGTGCCAGCAGGGACACGCTAGCGGGAGTCGAGCAGTACTTC,TRBV6-6,TRBD2,TRBJ2-7,.
CASSHSPGSTDTQYF,TGTGCCAGCTCACATTCACCGGGTTCCACAGATACGCAGTATTTT,TRBV18,.,TRBJ2-3,.
CASSVSTVGPYEQYF,TGTGCCAGCAGCGTATCCACCGTGGGACCCTACGAGCAGTACTTC,TRBV9,.,TRBJ2-7,once
CASSMDRGRNEQFF,TGTGCCAGCAGCATGGACAGGGGGCGAAATGAGCAGTTCTTC,TRBV5-4,TRBD1,TRBJ2-1,.
CASSLPGGRMKTQYF,TGTGCCAGCAGTTTACCGGGAGGGCGGATGAAGACCCAGTACTTC,TRBV28,TRBD2,TRBJ2-5,.
CASGTGIGYTDTQYF,TGTGCCAGCGGCACGGGGATCGGTTACACAGATACGCAGTATTTT,TRBV5-8,.,TRBJ2-3,few
CASSQISGTGVGYTF,TGTGCCAGCTCACAGATTTCCGGGACAGGGGTTGGATACACCTTC,TRBV18,TRBD1,TRBJ1-2,.
CASEITPGGGYTF,TGTGCCAGTGAGATCACTCCAGGGGGCGGCTACACCTTC,TRBV2,TRBD1,TRBJ1-2,.
CASYQQGTETQYF,TGTGCCAGCTACCAGCAGGGTACGGAGACCCAGTACTTC,TRBV28,.,TRBJ2-5,.
CASSSSTGNTIYF,TGTGCCAGCAGCTCAAGTACTGGAAACACCATATATTTT,TRBV7-6,.,TRBJ1-3,many
CASSFLPGGSYNEQFF,TGCGCCAGCAGCTTCCTTCCGGGGGGATCCTACAATGAGCAGTTCTTC,TRBV5-1,TRBD2,TRBJ2-1,.
CASSPRNPLNGDTQYF,TGTGCCAGCAGTCCCCGAAATCCCTTAAATGGAGATACGCAGTATTTT,TRBV27,.,TRBJ2-3,.
CASSRAGGPEETQYF,TGTGCCAGCAGTAGAGCGGGAGGGCCGGAGGAGACCCAGTACTTC,TRBV6-1,TRBD2,TRBJ2-5,.
CASSLRSTSGRRQYF,TGTGCCAGCAGCTTGAGGTCGACTAGCGGGAGAAGGCAGTACTTC,TRBV5-4,TRBD2,TRBJ2-7,.
CASSLGSQGVYNEQFF,TGTGCCAGCAGCTTAGGGAGCCAGGGGGTCTACAATGAGCAGTTCTTC,TRBV7-2,TRBD1,TRBJ2-1,.
CASIRLSYEQYF,TGCGCCAGCATCCGTCTCTCCTACGAGCAGTACTTC,TRBV5-1,.,TRBJ2-7,few
CASSLGTGVQETQYF,TGCGCCAGCAGCTTGGGTACAGGGGTTCAAGAGACCCAGTACTTC,TRBV5-1,TRBD1,TRBJ2-5,.
CASSLVAASYEQYF,TGTGCCAGCAGCTTAGTTGCAGCCTCCTACGAGCAGTACTTC,TRBV11-2,.,TRBJ2-7,many
CASSLWDTGTLYEQYF,TGTGCCAGCAGTCTGTGGGACACCGGAACCTTATACGAGCAGTACTTC,TRBV27,.,TRBJ2-7,.
CASSLGVRGYTF,TGTGCCAGCAGCTTAGGGGTCCGAGGCTACACCTTC,TRBV7-9,.,TRBJ1-2,.
CASSQDYPGTNEKLFF,TGCGCCAGCAGCCAAGATTACCCTGGGACTAATGAAAAACTGTTTTTT,TRBV4-3,.,TRBJ1-4,.
CASSKPPEVSGANVLTF,TGTGCCAGCAGCAAACCCCCAGAGGTATCTGGGGCCAACGTCCTGACTTTC,TRBV21-1,.,TRBJ2-6,.
CASSPWGSTYEQYF,TGTGCCAGTAGTCCGTGGGGTAGTACCTACGAGCAGTACTTC,TRBV19,.,TRBJ2-7,.
CASSLGSREVGNEQFF,TGCGCCAGCAGCTTGGGTTCGCGGGAGGTGGGCAATGAGCAGTTCTTC,TRBV5-1,TRBD2,TRBJ2-1,.
CASSIGAGPREQYF,TGCGCCAGCAGTATAGGGGCAGGCCCGCGGGAGCAGTACTTC,TRBV4-1,.,TRBJ2-7,many
CASGSRTSGATQYF,TGTGCTAGTGGTTCGCGGACTAGCGGCGCGACCCAGTACTTC,TRBV12-5,TRBD2,TRBJ2-5,.
CSASEGNEQFF,TGCAGTGCTAGTGAGGGGAATGAGCAGTTCTTC,TRBV20-1,.,TRBJ2-1,.
CASSQDWPLGAGGYNEQFF,TGCGCCAGCAGCCAAGATTGGCCCCTTGGAGCGGGGGGCTACAATGAGCAGTTCTTC,TRBV4-3,TRBD2,TRBJ2-1,.
CASEPSDTQYF,TGTGCCAGTGAACCTTCAGATACGCAGTATTTT,TRBV2,.,TRBJ2-3,.
CASSLGQPEQAFF,TGTGCCAGCAGCTTGGGACAGCCAGAACAGGCTTTCTTT,TRBV12-1,.,TRBJ1-1,.
CSVEYTGGASDGDEQFF,TGCAGCGTCGAATATACCGGAGGGGCTAGCGATGGGGATGAGCAGTTCTTC,TRBV29-1,.,TRBJ2-1,.
CASSPVAGTSQETQYF,TGTGCCAGCAGCCCGGTAGCGGGTACCTCCCAAGAGACCCAGTACTTC,TRBV5-4,TRBD2,TRBJ2-5,.
CASSPPGQASGANVLTF,TGTGCCAGCAGTCCGCCGGGACAGGCTTCTGGGGCCAACGTCCTGACTTTC,TRBV28,TRBD1,TRBJ2-6,.
CASSVVPAFTDTQYF,TGTGCCAGCAGCGTAGTGCCAGCCTTCACAGATACGCAGTATTTT,TRBV9,.,TRBJ2-3,.
CASSWGTTFEQFF,TGTGCCAGTAGTTGGGGCACCACCTTTGAGCAGTTCTTC,TRBV19,.,TRBJ2-1,few
CASSPGGGGGETQYF,TGTGCCAGCAGCCCCGGGGGGGGTGGGGGAGAGACCCAGTACTTC,TRBV7-2,TRBD2,TRBJ2-5,.
CASSLPGREGETQYF,TGTGCTAGCAGCTTACCGGGGAGGGAAGGAGAGACCCAGTACTTC,TRBV7-7,TRBD2,TRBJ2-5,.
CASSSGTSGTDTQYF,TGCGCCAGCAGCTCGGGGACTAGCGGCACAGATACGCAGTATTTT,TRBV5-1,TRBD2,TRBJ2-3,.
CASSPPRTGFRETQYF,TGCGCCAGCAGCCCACCCCGGACTGGGTTCCGCGAGACCCAGTACTTC,TRBV4-1,.,TRBJ2-5,.
CAISRGGERVPNGYTF,TGTGCCATCAGCAGGGGAGGGGAGCGAGTTCCAAATGGCTACACCTTC,TRBV10-3,.,TRBJ1-2,.
CASSPTTSRVQETQYF,TGTGCCAGCAGCCCGACGACTAGCCGAGTACAAGAGACCCAGTACTTC,TRBV5-4,TRBD2,TRBJ2-5,once
CAIKGWGTEAFF,TGTGCCATCAAGGGCTGGGGCACTGAAGCTTTCTTT,TRBV10-3,.,TRBJ1-1,.
CASSTRLAGYNEQFF,TGTGCCAGCAGCACTCGACTAGCGGGGTACAATGAGCAGTTCTTC,TRBV9,TRBD2,TRBJ2-1,.
CASSRSDTEAFF,TGCGCCAGCAGCCGGTCGGACACTGAAGCTTTCTTT,TRBV5-1,.,TRBJ1-1,.
CASSTANTGELFF,TGTGCCAGCAGCACCGCGAACACCGGGGAGCTGTTTTTT,TRBV7-2,.,TRBJ2-2,.
CASSLEDRSYEQYF,TGTGCCAGCAGCTTAGAGGACCGCTCCTACGAGCAGTACTTC,TRBV7-9,.,TRBJ2-7,.
CASSNAGNYGYTF,TGTGCCAGCAGCAATGCGGGGAACTATGGCTACACCTTC,TRBV6-5,.,TRBJ1-2,.
CASSGTETYEQYF,TGTGCCAGCAGCGGGACAGAAACCTACGAGCAGTACTTC,TRBV2,TRBD1,TRBJ2-7,.
CASSYPTGELFF,TGTGCCAGCAGTTACCCCACCGGGGAGCTGTTTTTT,TRBV6-5,.,TRBJ2-2,.
CASSLVSLLFNEQFF,TGTGCCAGCAGCTTGGTCAGCCTCCTGTTCAATGAGCAGTTCTTC,TRBV5-6,.,TRBJ2-1,.
CSARVHEQYF,TGCAGTGCTAGAGTCCACGAGCAGTACTTC,TRBV20-1,.,TRBJ2-7,.
CASSPPGLAGVQYF,TGTGCCAGCAGCCCCCCCGGACTAGCGGGAGTTCAGTACTTC,TRBV28,TRBD2,TRBJ2-7,.
CASSYQGSGWGEQFF,TGTGCCAGCAGTTACCAGGGATCGGGCTGGGGTGAGCAGTTCTTC,TRBV6-5,.,TRBJ2-1,once
CASSFYAGGDNEQFF,TGTGCCAGCAGCTTTTACGCGGGAGGGGACAATGAGCAGTTCTTC,TRBV7-2,TRBD2,TRBJ2-1,.
CASSLRHNLFGEQYF,TGTGCCAGCAGCTTGAGACATAATCTTTTTGGCGAGCAGTACTTC,TRBV5-6,.,TRBJ2-7,.
CASRDLGAMNTEAFF,TGTGCCAGCAGAGACCTTGGGGCGATGAACACTGAAGCTTTCTTT,TRBV28,.,TRBJ1-1,once
CSVEGGAGGYEQYF,TGCAGCGTTGAAGGGGGGGCGGGAGGCTACGAGCAGTACTTC,TRBV29-1,TRBD2,TRBJ2-7,.
CASSLFSADTDTQYF,TGTGCCAGCAGTTTATTCTCGGCCGACACAGATACGCAGTATTTT,TRBV28,.,TRBJ2-3,few